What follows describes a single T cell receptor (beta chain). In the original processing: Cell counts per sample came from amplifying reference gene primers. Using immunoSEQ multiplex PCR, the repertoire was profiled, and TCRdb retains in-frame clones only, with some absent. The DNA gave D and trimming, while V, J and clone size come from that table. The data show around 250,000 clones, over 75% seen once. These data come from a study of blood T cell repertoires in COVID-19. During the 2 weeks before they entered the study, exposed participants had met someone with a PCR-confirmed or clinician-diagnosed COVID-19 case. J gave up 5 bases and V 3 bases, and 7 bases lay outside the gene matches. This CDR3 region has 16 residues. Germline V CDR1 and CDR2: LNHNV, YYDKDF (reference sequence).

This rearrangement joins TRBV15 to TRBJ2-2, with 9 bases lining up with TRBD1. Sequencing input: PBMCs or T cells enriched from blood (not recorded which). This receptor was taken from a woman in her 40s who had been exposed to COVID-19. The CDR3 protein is CATSRGDRVKTGELFF. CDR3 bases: TGTGCCACCAGCAGGGGGGACAGGGTAAAAACCGGGGAGCTGTTTTTT.